The clone carrying this T cell receptor (beta chain) came up a few times. A single record per CDR3 protein comes from TCRdb applying MiXCR to the 5' RACE reads. The data show about 94,000 distinct CDR3 sequences, approximately 8.4% seen once. The CDR3 loop spans 14 amino acids. Trimming took 4 bases from V and 7 from J, leaving 16 bases between them. The germline V gene encodes CDR1 MGHRA and CDR2 YSYEKL. The data stem from a study of T cells after yellow fever vaccination. The overall study: Those fractions that held only low numbers of cells were prepared using the SMART-Seq v4 Ultra Low Input RNA kit.

General study points: The secondary response was weaker but peaked faster, day 5 versus 15. Post-booster repertoires contained most primary-vaccination clones again (almost 97% CD4, over 70% CD8).

The specimen was CD8+ T cells not binding an NS4B(214-222) dextramer, sorted from PBMCs, collected more than 13 days after the first yellow fever vaccination. The chain combines TRBV4-1 with TRBJ1-1, with a tentative D call TRBD1 (5 bases). The sequence was obtained from a man younger than 35 who received the YFV17D yellow fever vaccine. CDR3 coding DNA: TGCGCCAGCAGCCTGAGGGGAGCGGGCGGTGAAGCTTTCTTT. Protein sequence: CASSLRGAGGEAFF.